This TCR beta chain was profiled in a study of T cell changes during pregnancy in multiple sclerosis. Profiling relied on immunoSEQ multiplex PCR, and the TCRdb table lists in-frame clones only, not all of them. The profile shows roughly 53,000 clones, roughly 92% of them singletons. Germline V lookup: CDR1 LGHNA, CDR2 YNFKEQ. This CDR3 spans 16 amino acids. V lost 4 bases and J lost 2; bases outside the gene matches: 7. The TCR originated in a female donor with multiple sclerosis, enrolled in a pregnancy study. The chain links TRBV4-2 to TRBJ2-4; 8 nucleotides agree with TRBD2. Sequences were derived from CD4+ T cells from peripheral blood mononuclear cells, sampled in the third trimester of pregnancy. The CDR3 here is CASSLSGSGSKNIQYF. CDR3 DNA: TGTGCCAGCAGCCTGAGCGGGAGCGGGTCCAAAAACATTCAGTACTTC.